These 11 T cell receptor beta chains came from one sample sequenced in a study of HIV-infected children after antiretroviral therapy interruption. A 3' RACE protocol on RNA, with unique molecular identifiers, produced the TCR library. TCRdb re-called the 3' RACE reads through MiXCR, storing one row per CDR3 protein. The sample lists about 89,000 distinct CDR3 sequences, 6% to 8.5% occurring once. The treatment: PENTA 11 planned treatment interruption arm or continuous ART arm. The material sequenced was CD45RA+ CD4+ T cells from PBMCs, pooled from several time points, taken from a donor given antiretroviral therapy, either interrupted or continuous. Stated subset: naive CD4+ CD45RA+ CD45RO- T cells. The source of these receptors is a pool of human donors with HIV.

This sequence joins TRBV30 and TRBJ2-1, with 15 positions matching TRBD2. Germline V gene sequence: CDR1 GTSNPN, CDR2 SVGIG (reference sequence). V lost 3 bases, J lost 6 bases, and 3 bases stayed unmatched. The CDR3 spans 15 residues. The CDR3 sequence: CAWSGLAGGSNEQFF. In nucleotides, the CDR3 is TGTGCCTGGAGCGGACTAGCGGGAGGGAGCAATGAGCAGTTCTTC.

Only a few counts were recorded for this clonotype. The genes are TRBV2 and TRBJ2-7, with a tentative D call TRBD1 (7 bases). The CDR3 contains 13 residues. The V and J ends lost 5 bases and 9 bases respectively, with 17 bases between them. The germline CDR1 and CDR2 sequences are SNHLY and FYNNEI. As DNA, the CDR3 is TGTGCCAGCAGTTTCGGACAGGAGGGTGGGCAGTACTTC. This encodes CASSFGQEGGQYF.

At least ten counts were recorded for this clonotype. The rearrangement uses TRBV11-2 and TRBJ1-1; D may be TRBD1 (6 bases). Germline CDR1 is SGHAT and CDR2 is FQNNGV. Trimming took 1 base from V and 5 from J, leaving 11 bases between them. The CDR3 runs to 14 residues. The CDR3 bases are TGTGCCAGCAGCTTAGGACCAGGGGAGACTGAAGCTTTCTTT. Amino acids: CASSLGPGETEAFF.

The sample holds many counts of this clonotype. This chain uses TRBV10-3 with TRBJ2-5; no clear D. Germline assignment: CDR1 ENHRY and CDR2 SYGVKD. The CDR3 covers 12 residues. V was cut by 2 bases and J by 0 bases, with 1 base left in between. The CDR3 region is CAISEHQETQYF. Here the CDR3 DNA reads TGTGCCATCAGTGAGCACCAAGAGACCCAGTACTTC.

This clonotype has more than one count but fewer than ten. V gene TRBV7-9 combines with J gene TRBJ2-7; no clear D. V was shortened by 7 bases and J by 1 base, with 11 bases between the two germline ends. CDR1 SEHNR and CDR2 FQNEAQ come from the germline V gene (reference sequence). The CDR3 spans 13 residues. The CDR3 nucleotides are TGTGCCAGCATCGGACGGAATTCCTACGAGCAGTACTTC. Translation: CASIGRNSYEQYF.

J is TRBJ2-7 and V is TRBV11-2, with 8 bases lining up with TRBD1. Trimming at V came to 2 bases and at J to 3 bases, leaving 21 bases not matched to a gene. This CDR3 is 20 amino acids long. Germline assignment: CDR1 SGHAT and CDR2 FQNNGV. CDR3 residues: CASSLIREVHRQGRNYEQYF. As DNA, the CDR3 is TGTGCCAGCAGCTTAATTCGTGAGGTCCACCGACAGGGGAGGAACTACGAGCAGTACTTC.

Many counts were recorded for this clonotype. The chain joins TRBV12-3 or TRBV12-4 to TRBJ1-5; D remains unclear. Trimming removed 9 bases from V and 3 bases from J, with 12 bases in between. The length of the CDR3 is 13 residues. CDR3 loop: CASKSDPNQPQHF. The DNA of the CDR3 is TGTGCCAGTAAATCAGACCCCAATCAGCCCCAGCATTTT.

This clonotype was observed a few times. This sequence joins TRBV18 and TRBJ2-7, with 7 positions matching TRBD1. After removal of 1 base from V and 2 bases from J, the junction contained 14 bases not matched to a gene. CDR1 and CDR2 from the germline V gene are KGHSH and LQKENI. There are 18 residues in the CDR3. The chain's CDR3 is CASSPRVKGAATAYEQYF. CDR3 nucleotides: TGTGCCAGCTCACCACGAGTAAAGGGGGCGGCAACGGCCTACGAGCAGTACTTC.

The table lists this clonotype with many counts. This sequence joins TRBV20-1 and TRBJ2-5; D is uncertain. This CDR3 has 13 residues. Per germline, CDR1 DFQATT and CDR2 SNEGSKA (reference sequence). V lost 3 bases and J lost 1, with 9 bases in between. The CDR3: CSASLGIQETQYF. DNA for the CDR3: TGCAGTGCTAGCTTGGGGATCCAAGAGACCCAGTACTTC.

J is TRBJ2-7 and V is TRBV18, with D tentatively TRBD1 (6 bases). The CDR3 runs to 14 residues. Trimming removed 3 bases from V and 0 bases from J, with 9 bases in between. The germline CDR1 and CDR2 sequences are KGHSH and LQKENI. CDR3 amino acids: CASSPRQVSYEQYF. As DNA, the CDR3 is TGTGCCAGCTCACCCAGACAGGTCTCCTACGAGCAGTACTTC.

This clonotype has a count of ten or more. The rearrangement links TRBV5-5 to TRBJ1-6; the D gene is possibly TRBD1 (5 bases). The CDR3 runs 15 residues. CDR1 and CDR2 (germline): SGHKS, YYEKEE (reference sequence). Deletions cut 1 base from V and 9 bases from J, with 14 bases between. The CDR3 DNA reads as TGTGCCAGCAGCTTGCGTGCGGGGCAGGGTTCACCCCTCCACTTT. The encoded protein is CASSLRAGQGSPLHF.